This section outlines one TCR beta chain sequence together with its context. Its specificity is unknown. Between the trimmed V and J ends, which lost 6 bases and 0 bases, there was a span of 7 bases. This CDR3 contains 13 residues. In germline, CDR1 is MNHEY, CDR2 SMNVEV (reference sequence). These data originate in a study of OX40 agonist ivuxolimab in advanced cancers. Looking at the study overall: Past anti-PD-1, anti-PD-L1 or anti-CTLA-4 therapy was accepted, and roughly 42% had received some. Study-level findings and limits: Partial responders at 0.1-3.0 mg/kg showed near-lowest clonal expansion. Mean expanded clone counts were higher in CD8+ than CD4+ T cells.

Repertoires were generated with immunoSEQ multiplex PCR, while TCRdb's copy carries only in-frame clones and drops some. The table has some 81,000 clones, 85% seen once. This receptor was obtained from an adult with an advanced solid tumor such as melanoma, head and neck, liver or kidney cancer. This rearrangement joins TRBV27 to TRBJ2-3; D is ambiguous. Sequencing used CD4+ or CD8+ T cells sorted from blood, obtained in a trial of the OX40 agonist ivuxolimab. This chain's CDR3 is CASSRPSTDTQYF. The CDR3 DNA reads as TGTGCCAGCAGCCGACCGAGCACAGATACGCAGTATTTT.